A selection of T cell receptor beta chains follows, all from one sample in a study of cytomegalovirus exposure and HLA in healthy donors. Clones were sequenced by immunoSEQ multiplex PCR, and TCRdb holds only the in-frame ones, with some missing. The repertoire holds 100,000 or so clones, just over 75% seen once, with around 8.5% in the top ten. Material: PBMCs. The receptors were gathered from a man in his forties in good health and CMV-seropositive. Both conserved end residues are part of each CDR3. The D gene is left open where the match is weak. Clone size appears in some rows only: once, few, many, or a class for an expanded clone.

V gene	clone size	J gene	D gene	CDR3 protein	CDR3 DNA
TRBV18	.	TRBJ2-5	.	CASFNGLAGETQYF	TGTGCCAGCTTCAATGGGCTAGCCGGGGAGACCCAGTACTTC
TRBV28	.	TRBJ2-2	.	CASRDWTSANTGELFF	TGTGCCAGCAGAGATTGGACATCAGCGAACACCGGGGAGCTGTTTTTT
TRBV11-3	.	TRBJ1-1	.	CASSWPGITEAFF	TGTGCCAGCAGCTGGCCAGGGATCACTGAAGCTTTCTTT
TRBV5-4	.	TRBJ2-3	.	CASSWGGASTDTQYF	TGTGCCAGCAGCTGGGGGGGCGCCAGCACAGATACGCAGTATTTT
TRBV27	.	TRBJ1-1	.	CASPPGGERDTEAFF	TGTGCCAGCCCTCCGGGGGGGGAAAGAGACACTGAAGCTTTCTTT
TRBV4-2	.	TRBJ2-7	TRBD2	CASSQDVGLADYEQYF	TGTGCCAGCAGCCAAGATGTGGGACTAGCGGATTACGAGCAGTACTTC
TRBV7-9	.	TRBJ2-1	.	CASSSLQAYNEQFF	TGTGCCAGCAGCTCGTTACAGGCGTACAATGAGCAGTTCTTC
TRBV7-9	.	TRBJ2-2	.	CASSSRPDYTLNTGELFF	TGTGCCAGCAGCTCACGACCGGACTACACCCTAAACACCGGGGAGCTGTTTTTT
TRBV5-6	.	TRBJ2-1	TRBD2	CASSPSLREGRYNEQFF	TGTGCCAGCAGCCCCTCGCTGCGGGAGGGCCGATACAATGAGCAGTTCTTC
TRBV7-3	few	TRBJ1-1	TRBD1	CASSLTGTGDTEAFF	TGTGCCAGCAGCCTAACCGGGACAGGGGACACTGAAGCTTTCTTT
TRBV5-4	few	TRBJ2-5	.	CASSQILVGFETQYF	TGTGCCAGCAGCCAAATACTAGTAGGGTTCGAGACCCAGTACTTC
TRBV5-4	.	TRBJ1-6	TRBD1	CASSRPDRGDSPLHF	TGTGCCAGCAGCCGGCCGGACAGGGGAGATTCACCCCTCCACTTT
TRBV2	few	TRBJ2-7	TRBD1	CASRTGGYEQYF	TGTGCCAGCAGGACAGGGGGCTACGAGCAGTACTTC
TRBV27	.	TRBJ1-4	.	CASSPQGLVNEKLFF	TGTGCCAGCAGTCCGCAGGGTTTAGTGAACGAAAAACTGTTTTTT
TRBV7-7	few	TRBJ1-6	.	CASIPPGPGFFNSPLHF	TGTGCTAGCATCCCCCCAGGTCCAGGGTTTTTTAATTCACCCCTCCACTTT
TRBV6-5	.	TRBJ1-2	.	CASSYGQGLGGYTF	TGTGCCAGCAGTTACGGGCAGGGTCTAGGTGGCTACACCTTC
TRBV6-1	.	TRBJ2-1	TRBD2	CASSERGLDAWNEQFF	TGTGCCAGCAGTGAACGGGGACTAGACGCGTGGAATGAGCAGTTCTTC
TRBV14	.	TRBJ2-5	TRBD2	CASSQGDYPLETQYF	TGTGCCAGCAGCCAAGGGGACTACCCCTTGGAGACCCAGTACTTC
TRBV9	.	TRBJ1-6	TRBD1	CASSPTGGYLGEPLHF	TGTGCCAGCAGCCCGACAGGGGGTTATTTGGGCGAACCCCTCCACTTT
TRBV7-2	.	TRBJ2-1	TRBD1	CASSFRDSYNEQFF	TGTGCCAGCAGCTTCCGGGACAGTTACAATGAGCAGTTCTTC
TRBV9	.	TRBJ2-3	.	CASSLSGHTDTQYF	TGTGCCAGCAGCCTTAGCGGCCACACAGATACGCAGTATTTT
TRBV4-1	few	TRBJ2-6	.	CASSQGHQAGANGLTF	TGCGCCAGCAGCCAAGGGCACCAGGCTGGGGCCAACGGCCTGACTTTC
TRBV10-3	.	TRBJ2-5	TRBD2	CAISEPGTSGETQYF	TGTGCCATCAGTGAGCCCGGGACTAGTGGAGAGACCCAGTACTTC
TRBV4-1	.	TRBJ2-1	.	CASRISGGRLGEQFF	TGCGCCAGCAGGATAAGCGGCGGGCGATTAGGGGAGCAGTTCTTC
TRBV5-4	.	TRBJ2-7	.	CASSPTTGWGGEQYF	TGTGCCAGCAGCCCAACCACAGGGTGGGGCGGCGAGCAGTACTTC
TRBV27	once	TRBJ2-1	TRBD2	CASRRESNEQFF	TGTGCCAGCAGGCGGGAGAGCAATGAGCAGTTCTTC
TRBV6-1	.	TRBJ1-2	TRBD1	CASSLAGQGERGYTF	TGTGCCAGCAGTTTGGCCGGACAGGGTGAGAGGGGCTACACCTTC
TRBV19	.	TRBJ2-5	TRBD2	CASSTLAGDETQYF	TGTGCCAGTAGTACGCTAGCGGGAGACGAGACCCAGTACTTC
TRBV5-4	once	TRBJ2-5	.	CASSLEVGEETQYF	TGTGCCAGCAGCTTGGAAGTTGGAGAAGAGACCCAGTACTTC
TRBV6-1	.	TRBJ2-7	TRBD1	CATLRTGGVYEQYF	TGTGCCACCCTAAGGACAGGGGGCGTCTACGAGCAGTACTTC
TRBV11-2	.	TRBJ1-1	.	CASSFGQLLNTEAFF	TGTGCCAGCAGCTTCGGACAGCTCCTGAACACTGAAGCTTTCTTT
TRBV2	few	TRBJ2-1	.	CASSREVYNEQFF	TGTGCCAGCAGTCGTGAGGTCTACAATGAGCAGTTCTTC
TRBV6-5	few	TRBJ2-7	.	CASSTEWDILYEQYF	TGTGCCAGCAGCACCGAGTGGGACATTCTTTACGAGCAGTACTTC
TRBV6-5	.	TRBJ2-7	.	CASRFRPEASYEQYF	TGTGCCAGCAGATTCCGGCCCGAGGCCAGTTACGAGCAGTACTTC
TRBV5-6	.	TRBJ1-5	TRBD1	CASSGGTGNSNQPQHF	TGTGCCAGCAGCGGAGGGACAGGGAATAGCAATCAGCCCCAGCATTTT
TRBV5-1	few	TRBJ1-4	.	CASTSTGSTNEKLFF	TGCGCCAGCACCTCGACAGGTTCAACTAATGAAAAACTGTTTTTT
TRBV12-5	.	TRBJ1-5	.	CASPLKQPQHF	TGTGCTAGTCCGCTAAAACAGCCCCAGCATTTT
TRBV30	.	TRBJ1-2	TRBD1	CAWSTDRLRYTF	TGTGCCTGGAGTACGGACAGGCTGCGCTACACCTTC
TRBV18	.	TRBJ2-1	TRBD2	CASSPGLAGYNEQFF	TGTGCCAGCTCACCAGGACTAGCGGGCTACAATGAGCAGTTCTTC
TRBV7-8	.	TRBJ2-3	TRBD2	CASKKFSGSTDTQYF	TGTGCCAGCAAAAAGTTTAGCGGGAGCACAGATACGCAGTATTTT
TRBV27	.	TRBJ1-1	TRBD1	CASRKTGGRRYTEAFF	TGTGCCAGCAGGAAGACAGGGGGCAGGAGGTACACTGAAGCTTTCTTT
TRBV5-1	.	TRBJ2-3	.	CASRRLDTDTQYF	TGCGCCAGCAGGCGACTAGATACAGATACGCAGTATTTT
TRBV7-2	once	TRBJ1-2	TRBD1	CASSQGTGLNYGYTF	TGTGCCAGCAGCCAAGGGACAGGTCTTAACTATGGCTACACCTTC
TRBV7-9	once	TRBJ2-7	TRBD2	CASSPGGSVAYEQYF	TGTGCCAGCAGCCCCGGGGGGAGCGTAGCCTACGAGCAGTACTTC
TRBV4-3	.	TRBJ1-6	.	CASSQITDNSPLHF	TGCGCCAGCAGCCAAATTACAGATAATTCACCCCTCCACTTT
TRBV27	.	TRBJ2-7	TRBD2	CASSPNLAVPHEQYF	TGTGCCAGCAGTCCTAACCTAGCGGTGCCCCACGAGCAGTACTTC
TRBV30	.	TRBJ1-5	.	CAWSRGRLGMLSNQPQHF	TGTGCCTGGAGTCGCGGGAGGCTCGGGATGTTGAGCAATCAGCCCCAGCATTTT
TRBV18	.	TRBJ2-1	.	CASSPRETTGGNEQFF	TGTGCCAGCTCACCAAGGGAGACTACCGGGGGCAATGAGCAGTTCTTC
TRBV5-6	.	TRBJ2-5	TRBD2	CASSLGSSGVKETQYF	TGTGCCAGCAGCTTGGGAAGTAGCGGGGTAAAAGAGACCCAGTACTTC
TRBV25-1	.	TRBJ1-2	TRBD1	CASTSDRDLGYTF	TGTGCCAGCACATCGGACAGGGATCTTGGCTACACCTTC
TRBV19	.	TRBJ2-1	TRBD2	CASSLSGLAGGPSNEQFF	TGTGCCAGTAGCCTTTCGGGACTAGCGGGAGGGCCCTCCAATGAGCAGTTCTTC
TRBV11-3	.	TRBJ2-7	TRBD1	CASSPRDRGTEQYF	TGTGCCAGCAGCCCCCGGGACAGGGGAACCGAGCAGTACTTC
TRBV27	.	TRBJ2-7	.	CASSLYRDGDEQYF	TGTGCCAGCAGTTTATACAGGGATGGTGACGAGCAGTACTTC
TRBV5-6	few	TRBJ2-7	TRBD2	CASSLVGGETHYEQYF	TGTGCCAGCAGCTTGGTGGGGGGGGAGACCCACTACGAGCAGTACTTC
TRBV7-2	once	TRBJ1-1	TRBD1	CASSSTGTTEAFF	TGTGCCAGCAGCTCGACAGGGACCACTGAAGCTTTCTTT
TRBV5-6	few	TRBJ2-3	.	CASSPSDRASTDTQYF	TGTGCCAGCAGCCCGTCGGACAGAGCTAGCACAGATACGCAGTATTTT
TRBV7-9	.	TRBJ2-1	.	CASSPGTQYNEQFF	TGTGCCAGCAGCCCGGGAACACAATACAATGAGCAGTTCTTC
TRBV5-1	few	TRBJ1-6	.	CASSLEGDESPLHF	TGCGCCAGCAGCCTCGAGGGGGACGAGTCACCCCTCCACTTT
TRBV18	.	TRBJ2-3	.	CASSRGIWADTQYF	TGTGCCAGCTCACGAGGGATCTGGGCAGATACGCAGTATTTT
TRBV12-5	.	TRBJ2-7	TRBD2	CASGLVWGGESVYEQYF	TGTGCTAGTGGTTTGGTCTGGGGGGGAGAGAGTGTCTACGAGCAGTACTTC